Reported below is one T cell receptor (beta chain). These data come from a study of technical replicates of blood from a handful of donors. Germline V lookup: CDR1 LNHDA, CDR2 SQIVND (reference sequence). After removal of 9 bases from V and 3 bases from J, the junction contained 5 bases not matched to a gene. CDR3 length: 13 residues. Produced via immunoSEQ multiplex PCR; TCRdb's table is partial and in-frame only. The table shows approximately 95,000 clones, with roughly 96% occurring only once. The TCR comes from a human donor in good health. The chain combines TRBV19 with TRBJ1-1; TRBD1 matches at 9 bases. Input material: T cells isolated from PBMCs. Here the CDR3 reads CASLRDRDTEAFF. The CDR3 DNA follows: TGTGCCAGCCTGAGGGACAGGGACACTGAAGCTTTCTTT.